This T cell receptor (beta chain) emerged from a study of shared clonotypes between healthy human individuals. Across the study: In total, the donors were a couple of women and a few men aged 18 to 49.

This clone has a single count. Antigen unknown. Profiling relied on immunoSEQ multiplex PCR, and the TCRdb table lists in-frame clones only, not all of them. The sample includes some 1.1 million clones, approximately 77% seen only once; the top ten take 0.89%. The length of the CDR3 is 14 residues. Deletions cut 10 bases from V and 3 bases from J, with 18 bases between. CDR1 is MNHNS, CDR2 SASEGT, per germline. General study results and limits: In this cohort, only blood was sampled, and tissue repertoires likely differ.

The sequence came from a man younger than 30 in good health. Some clones in this sample may be carry-over from other donors' samples. Sequences were obtained from memory CD4+ T cells from PBMCs. This sample's subset: CD45RA-negative fraction. The rearrangement links TRBV6-1 to TRBJ1-1, with D tentatively TRBD1 (5 bases). The CDR3 bases are TGTGCCACCGAATTGGGAGGGGTTTACACTGAAGCTTTCTTT. It specifies CATELGGVYTEAFF.